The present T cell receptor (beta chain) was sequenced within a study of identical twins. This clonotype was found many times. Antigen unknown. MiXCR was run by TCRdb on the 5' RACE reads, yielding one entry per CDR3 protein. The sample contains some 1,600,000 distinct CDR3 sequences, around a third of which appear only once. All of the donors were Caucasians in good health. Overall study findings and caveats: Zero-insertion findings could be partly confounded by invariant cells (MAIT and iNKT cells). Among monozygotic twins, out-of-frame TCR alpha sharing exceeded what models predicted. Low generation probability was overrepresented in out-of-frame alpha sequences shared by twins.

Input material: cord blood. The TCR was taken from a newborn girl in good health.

The CDR3 protein is CSAGTSDGRETQYF. CDR3 nucleotide sequence: TGCAGTGCTGGGACTAGCGATGGTCGAGAGACCCAGTACTTC. The chain employs TRBV20-1 and TRBJ2-5, with 10 bases identical to TRBD2. In germline, CDR1 is DFQATT, CDR2 SNEGSKA (reference sequence). This CDR3 has 14 amino acids. Trimming took 5 bases from V and 4 from J; bases not matched to a gene: 7.